This T cell receptor beta chain was recovered during a study of shared clonotypes between healthy human individuals. The study's findings and limits: Memory subsets generally showed lower estimated richness than naive subsets. It was the non-shared clonotypes that had lower generation probabilities than clonotypes shared by all four donors. Naive CD4 clonotypes overlapped across a few donors at roughly 5%.

In the case of this clone: Its antigen remains unknown.

Naivety among CD8 cells was defined by CD45RO negativity and positive CCR7 selection, thereby excluding terminally differentiated effector memory CD45RA+ cells. Libraries were prepared by immunoSEQ multiplex PCR; TCRdb keeps only in-frame clonotypes and omits some of them. The table has around 1,900,000 clones, 90% to 95% seen once. The TCR originated in a man between 18 and 29 years old in good health. Some clones in this sample may be carry-over from other donors' samples. Material for sequencing was naive CD8+ T cells from PBMCs.

For the CDR3, the DNA is TGTGCCAGCAGCCCCCCTGCTTCGGGACAGAGACAATACGAGCAGTACTTC. Translation: CASSPPASGQRQYEQYF. The chain joins TRBV7-9 to TRBJ2-7; 7 bases are a match to TRBD1. CDR3 size: 17 residues. After removal of 5 bases from V and 4 bases from J, the junction contained 17 bases not matched to a gene. Germline CDR1 is SEHNR and CDR2 is FQNEAQ (reference sequence).